The 12 T cell receptor beta chains given below trace back to one sample, sequenced in a study of shared clonotypes between healthy human individuals (dated by TCRdb to the early 2020s). Library generation was performed with the immunoSEQ multiplex PCR assay. Sourced from immuneACCESS, this table was stored by TCRdb with only in-frame sequences that have V and J called. A share of the clones is absent; for the studies checked, an unresolved V gene accounts for under half, and the remainder has no known explanation. The sample table shows around 600,000 clones, and around 97% are seen once. 0.055% to 0.07% of the sample rests with the top ten. Sequencing used naive CD4+ T cells sorted from blood. Taken with the paper, the label for cell subset or site translates to: CD45RA+ positively selected. The receptors derive from a woman aged 25 to 45 in good health.

This chain joins TRBV5-1 and TRBJ2-6; D gene unclear. Germline V CDR1 and CDR2: SGHRS, YFSETQ. The V gene lost 4 bases and the J gene lost 2 bases, with 13 bases spanning the gap. CDR3 length equals 16 residues. The CDR3 nucleotides read TGCGCCAGCAGCCCTGTGGCCGGAACTGGGGCCAACGTCCTGACTTTC. Its translation: CASSPVAGTGANVLTF.

In the case of this clone: Other DNA sequences in the sample encode the same CDR3. V is TRBV5-1 and J is TRBJ1-1; no firm D call. From germline, CDR1 is SGHRS and CDR2 YFSETQ. Trimming stripped 5 bases from V and 0 bases from J, with 8 bases between. CDR3 length equals 13 residues. The DNA of the CDR3 is TGCGCCAGCAGTTTAGGGATGAACACTGAAGCTTTCTTT. Its protein product is CASSLGMNTEAFF. Together with reference TRBV5-1 and TRBJ1-1, the CDR3 gives the full variable domain: KAGVTQTPRYLIKTRGQQVTLSCSPISGHRSVSWYQQTPGQGLQFLFEYFSETQRNKGNFPGRFSGRQFSNSRSEMNVSTLELGDSALYLCASSLGMNTEAFFGQGTRLTVV.

This sequence joins TRBV6-5 and TRBJ2-5, with 11 positions matching TRBD2. Germline CDR1 reads MNHEY; CDR2 reads SVGAGI. Losses at the gene ends were 7 bases for V and 5 bases for J; bases not matched to a gene: 9. CDR3 length equals 15 residues. DNA of the CDR3: TGTGCCAGCAACCCCCTAGCGGGAGGAGTGGAGACCCAGTACTTC. Its protein is CASNPLAGGVETQYF.

The CDR3 sequence: CASSIVWRQGNQPQHF. The CDR3 coding sequence is TGTGCCAGTAGTATAGTATGGCGGCAGGGGAATCAGCCCCAGCATTTT. This chain joins TRBV19 and TRBJ1-5, with a possible D match to TRBD1 (6 bases). Trimming stripped 1 base from V and 4 bases from J, with 14 bases between. The length of the CDR3 is 16 residues. Germline V gene data show CDR1 as LNHDA and CDR2 as SQIVND (reference sequence).

The CDR3 coding sequence is TGCGCCAGCAGCTCGGGGTGGGACGGGCTCCAGCATTTT. Amino acid sequence: CASSSGWDGLQHF. V and J are TRBV5-1 and TRBJ1-5; perhaps TRBD1 as D (5 bases). The CDR3 sequence is 13 residues long. The V gene lost 3 bases and the J gene lost 12 bases, with 16 bases spanning the gap. CDR1 is SGHRS, CDR2 YFSETQ, per germline.

The chain employs TRBV7-9 and TRBJ2-1; 7 bases fit TRBD2. V lost 2 bases to trimming and J lost 0 bases; unmatched junction nucleotides: 13. Germline loops: CDR1 SEHNR, CDR2 FQNEAQ (reference sequence). The CDR3 has 19 residues. The CDR3 nucleotides are TGTGCCAGCAGCTTAAGGGGTGCTCTCTCTAGCGGCTCCTACAATGAGCAGTTCTTC. Translation gives CASSLRGALSSGSYNEQFF. The whole variable domain, remainder taken from reference TRBV7-9 and TRBJ2-1, is DTGVSQNPRHKITKRGQNVTFRCDPISEHNRLYWYRQTLGQGPEFLTYFQNEAQLEKSRLLSDRFSAERPKGSFSTLEIQRTEQGDSAMYLCASSLRGALSSGSYNEQFFGPGTRLTVL.

The chain joins TRBV11-2 to TRBJ2-5; D call uncertain. CDR3 length: 13 residues. Germline V gene lookup returns CDR1 SGHAT and CDR2 FQNNGV. Trimming shortened V by 2 bases and J by 3 bases, and 7 bases separated the two germline ends. The CDR3 DNA reads TGTGCCAGCAGCTTAAGTCTGAAAGAGACCCAGTACTTC. This gives the protein CASSLSLKETQYF.

The chain recombines TRBV19 with TRBJ1-5; D is possibly TRBD1 (6 bases). CDR1 LNHDA and CDR2 SQIVND come from the germline V gene (reference sequence). CDR3 length: 18 residues. Trimming stripped 3 bases from V and 0 bases from J, with 18 bases between. DNA for the CDR3: TGTGCCAGTAGTATGGGAATGTTCAGGACAGATAGCAATCAGCCCCAGCATTTT. Amino acid sequence: CASSMGMFRTDSNQPQHF. Combining the CDR3 with reference TRBV19 and TRBJ1-5 gives the whole variable domain DGGITQSPKYLFRKEGQNVTLSCEQNLNHDAMYWYRQDPGQGLRLIYYSQIVNDFQKGDIAEGYSVSREKKESFPLTVTSAQKNPTAFYLCASSMGMFRTDSNQPQHFGDGTRLSIL.

This chain joins TRBV29-1 and TRBJ2-7, with TRBD1 as a possible D gene (5 bases). The CDR3 contains 13 residues. Germline values: CDR1 SQVTM, CDR2 ANQGSEA. Trimming shortened V by 7 bases and J by 2 bases, and 15 bases separated the two germline ends. CDR3 DNA: TGCAGCGCAAGGGGTCGCTTAACCTACGAGCAGTACTTC. Its protein is CSARGRLTYEQYF.

The rearrangement uses TRBV7-2 and TRBJ2-1; D gene unclear. The CDR3 contains 14 residues. V shed 5 bases and J shed 6 bases, with 14 bases lying between them. Germline-derived CDR1 and CDR2 are SGHTA and FQGNSA. This CDR3 reads CASSPVSSSNEQFF. The CDR3 bases are TGTGCCAGCAGCCCGGTATCGAGCTCCAATGAGCAGTTCTTC.

This clone was detected only once. The genes are TRBV7-9 and TRBJ2-7; D perhaps matches TRBD2 (5 bases). CDR1 and CDR2 (germline): SEHNR, FQNEAQ (reference sequence). CDR3 size: 14 residues. V lost 7 bases and J lost 6, with 19 bases in between. The CDR3 coding sequence is TGTGCCAGCACTTCGGCCGGGGTTCGAGTCGAGCAGTACTTC. As protein: CASTSAGVRVEQYF. The complete variable domain, with remaining parts taken from reference TRBV7-9 and TRBJ2-7, reads DTGVSQNPRHKITKRGQNVTFRCDPISEHNRLYWYRQTLGQGPEFLTYFQNEAQLEKSRLLSDRFSAERPKGSFSTLEIQRTEQGDSAMYLCASTSAGVRVEQYFGPGTRLTVT.

The chain combines TRBV27 with TRBJ1-5, with TRBD1 identical over 9 bases. The V gene end was trimmed by 6 bases and the J gene end by 1 base; junction bases not matched to a gene: 7. The germline V gene encodes CDR1 MNHEY and CDR2 SMNVEV (reference sequence). There are 16 residues in the CDR3. CDR3 protein: CASRTTGGGSNQPQHF. Written as DNA, the CDR3 is TGTGCCAGCAGAACGACAGGGGGTGGGAGCAATCAGCCCCAGCATTTT.